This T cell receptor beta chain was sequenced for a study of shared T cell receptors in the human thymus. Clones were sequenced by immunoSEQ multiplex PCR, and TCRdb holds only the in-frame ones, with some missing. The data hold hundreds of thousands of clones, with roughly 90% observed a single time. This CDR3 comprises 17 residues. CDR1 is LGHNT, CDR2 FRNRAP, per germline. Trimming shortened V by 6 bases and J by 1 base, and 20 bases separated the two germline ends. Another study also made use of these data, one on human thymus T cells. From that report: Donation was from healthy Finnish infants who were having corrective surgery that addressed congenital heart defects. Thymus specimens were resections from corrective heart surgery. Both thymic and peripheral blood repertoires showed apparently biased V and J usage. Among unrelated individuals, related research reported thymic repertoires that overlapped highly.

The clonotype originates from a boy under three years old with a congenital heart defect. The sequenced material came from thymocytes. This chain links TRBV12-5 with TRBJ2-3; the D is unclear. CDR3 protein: CASGSTSQAEGTDTQYF. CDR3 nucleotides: TGTGCTAGTGGCTCGACCTCCCAAGCTGAGGGCACAGATACGCAGTATTTT.